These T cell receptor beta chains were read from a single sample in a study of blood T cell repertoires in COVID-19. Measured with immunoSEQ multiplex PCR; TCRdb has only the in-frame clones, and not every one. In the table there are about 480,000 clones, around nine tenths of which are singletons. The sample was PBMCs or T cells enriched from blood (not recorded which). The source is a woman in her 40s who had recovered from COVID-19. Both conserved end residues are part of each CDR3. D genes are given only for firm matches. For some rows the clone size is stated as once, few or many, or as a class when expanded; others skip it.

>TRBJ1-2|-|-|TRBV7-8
TGTGCCAGCAGCCCGGCGGGTGTAGCTAACTATGGCTACACCTTC
CASSPAGVANYGYTF
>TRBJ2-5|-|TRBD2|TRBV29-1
TGCAGCGTGTGGGGGGGTGAGACCCAGTACTTC
CSVWGGETQYF
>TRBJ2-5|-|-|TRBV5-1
TGCGCCAGCAGTTTTCAGGAGACCCAGTACTTC
CASSFQETQYF
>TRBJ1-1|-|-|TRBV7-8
TGTGCCAGCAGCTTAACCCACAGAACTGAAGCTTTCTTT
CASSLTHRTEAFF
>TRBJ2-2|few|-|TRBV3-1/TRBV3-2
TGTGCCAGCAGCCACTCGAACACCGGGGAGCTGTTTTTT
CASSHSNTGELFF
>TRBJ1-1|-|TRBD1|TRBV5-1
TGCGCCAGCAGCCCCACAGGGGTCACTGAAGCTTTCTTT
CASSPTGVTEAFF
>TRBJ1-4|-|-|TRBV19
TGTGCCAGTAGTATCCCAGCTTCTGACAGGTTTAATGAAAAACTGTTTTTT
CASSIPASDRFNEKLFF
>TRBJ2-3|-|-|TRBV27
TGTGCCAGCGGCCTGATCGGGACTGGATTAGATACGCAGTATTTT
CASGLIGTGLDTQYF
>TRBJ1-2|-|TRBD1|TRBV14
TGTGCCAGCAGCCGTCAGGGGGCCTATGGCTACACCTTC
CASSRQGAYGYTF
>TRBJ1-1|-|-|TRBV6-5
TGTGCCAGCAGCGAGGATGGGGGGATGAACACTGAAGCTTTCTTT
CASSEDGGMNTEAFF
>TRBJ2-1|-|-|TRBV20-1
TGCAGTGTCCAGTCCTACAATGAGCAGTTCTTC
CSVQSYNEQFF
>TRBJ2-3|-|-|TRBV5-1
TGCGCCAGCAGCAAAGACATGACACGCACAGATACGCAGTATTTT
CASSKDMTRTDTQYF
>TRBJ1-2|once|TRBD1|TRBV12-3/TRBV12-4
TGTGCCAGCAGTTTAGGGACAGGGGATGGCTACACCTTC
CASSLGTGDGYTF
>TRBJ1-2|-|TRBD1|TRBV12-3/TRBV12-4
TGTGCCAGCAGTTTACCAGGGGGCGAGGGCTACACCTTC
CASSLPGGEGYTF
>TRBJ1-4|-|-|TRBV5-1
TGCGCCAGCAGCGCTAGCAGTGGCAATGAAAAACTGTTTTTT
CASSASSGNEKLFF
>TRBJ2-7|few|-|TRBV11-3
TGTGCCAGCAGCTTAGATCGGGGTTTTTGGGAGCAGTACTTC
CASSLDRGFWEQYF
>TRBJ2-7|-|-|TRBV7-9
TGTGCCAGCAGCTTGGCAGGGAACTACGAGCAGTACTTC
CASSLAGNYEQYF
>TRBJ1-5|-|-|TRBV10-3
TGTGCCATCGGAGGCGAGCGAGCTAATCAGCCCCAGCATTTT
CAIGGERANQPQHF
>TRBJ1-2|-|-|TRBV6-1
TGTGCCAGCAGCAGGGACTTTGGCTACACCTTC
CASSRDFGYTF
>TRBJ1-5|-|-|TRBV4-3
TGCGCCAGCAGCCAAGACCTTTTAAGCAATCAGCCCCAGCATTTT
CASSQDLLSNQPQHF
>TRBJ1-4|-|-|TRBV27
TGTGCCAGCACCAAAGGGGGGGCTGGCGAAAAACTGTTTTTT
CASTKGGAGEKLFF
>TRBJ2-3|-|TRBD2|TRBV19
TGTGCCAGTAGTCCAAGAGCGGGGACGCAGTATTTT
CASSPRAGTQYF
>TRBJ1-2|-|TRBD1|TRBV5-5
TGTGCCAGCAGCTTGGAAATGGCGGGACAGGGCTTTTCTGGGTATGGCTACACCTTC
CASSLEMAGQGFSGYGYTF
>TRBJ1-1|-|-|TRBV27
TGTGCCAGCAGTTCTAAATTTACAGGGACTGAAGCTTTCTTT
CASSSKFTGTEAFF
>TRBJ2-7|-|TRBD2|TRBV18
TGTGCCAGCTCACCAAGGGCTAGCGGGAGCGCCGGGTACGAGCAGTACTTC
CASSPRASGSAGYEQYF
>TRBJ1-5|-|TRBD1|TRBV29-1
TGCAGCTCTTATCGGGGACAGGCCTTCGCGCCCCAGCATTTT
CSSYRGQAFAPQHF